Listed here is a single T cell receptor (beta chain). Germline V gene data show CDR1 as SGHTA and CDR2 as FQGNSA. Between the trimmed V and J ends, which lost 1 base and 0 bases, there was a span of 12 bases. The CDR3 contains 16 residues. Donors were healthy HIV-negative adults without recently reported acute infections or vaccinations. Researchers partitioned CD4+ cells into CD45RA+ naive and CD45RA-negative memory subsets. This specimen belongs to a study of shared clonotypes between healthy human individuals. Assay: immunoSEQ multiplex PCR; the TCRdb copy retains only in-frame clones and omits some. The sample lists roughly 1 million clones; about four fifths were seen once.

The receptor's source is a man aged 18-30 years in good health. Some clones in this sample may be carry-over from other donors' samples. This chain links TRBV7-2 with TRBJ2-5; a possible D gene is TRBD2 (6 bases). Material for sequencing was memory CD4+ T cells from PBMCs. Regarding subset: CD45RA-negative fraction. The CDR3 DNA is TGTGCCAGCAGCTTAGGGCCCCTAGCGAACCAAGAGACCCAGTACTTC. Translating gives CASSLGPLANQETQYF.